These T cell receptor beta chains were read from a single sample in a study of blood T cell repertoires in COVID-19. Profiling relied on immunoSEQ multiplex PCR, and the TCRdb table lists in-frame clones only, not all of them. The table has about 480,000 clones, roughly 90% seen once. Input material: PBMCs or T cells enriched from blood (not recorded which). The origin of the receptors is a woman aged 40 to 55 who had recovered from COVID-19. Each CDR3 is given with its conserved first and last residue. D genes are given only for firm matches. Expanded clones get a size class; other rows say once, few or many, or leave the size out.

>TRBV19|TRBJ1-5|once|NA
CASSTEDRSNQPQHF
TGTGCCAGTAGTACCGAAGACAGGTCGAATCAGCCCCAGCATTTT
>TRBV13|TRBJ2-1|NA|TRBD2
CASSYRLAEYNEQFF
TGTGCCAGCAGCTACCGACTAGCGGAGTACAATGAGCAGTTCTTC
>TRBV6-5|TRBJ2-3|NA|NA
CASSYSGPSTDTQYF
TGTGCCAGCAGTTACAGCGGACCCAGCACAGATACGCAGTATTTT
>TRBV19|TRBJ1-5|NA|NA
CASIGIRGANQPQHF
TGTGCCAGTATTGGGATCAGGGGCGCCAATCAGCCCCAGCATTTT
>TRBV7-6|TRBJ2-2|NA|NA
CASSSRVDTGELFF
TGTGCCAGCAGCTCCCGAGTGGACACCGGGGAGCTGTTTTTT
>TRBV28|TRBJ1-4|NA|NA
CASSSTGPPEKLFF
TGTGCCAGCAGTTCGACAGGACCTCCGGAAAAACTGTTTTTT
>TRBV15|TRBJ2-2|NA|NA
CATSSLLERDTGELFF
TGTGCCACCAGCAGTTTATTGGAGAGGGACACCGGGGAGCTGTTTTTT
>TRBV13|TRBJ1-2|NA|NA
CASSLGTGDYGYTF
TGTGCCAGCAGCTTAGGAACAGGCGACTATGGCTACACCTTC
>TRBV7-2|TRBJ2-2|NA|NA
CASSPAGRTGELFF
TGTGCCAGCAGCCCGGCGGGGAGAACCGGGGAGCTGTTTTTT
>TRBV5-1|TRBJ2-2|once|NA
CASSLGQAHTGELFF
TGCGCCAGCAGCTTGGGACAGGCGCACACCGGGGAGCTGTTTTTT
>TRBV20-1|TRBJ2-5|NA|NA
CSGHQGETQYF
TGCAGTGGACACCAAGGAGAGACCCAGTACTTC
>TRBV7-8|TRBJ2-7|NA|NA
CASSPFGDYEQYF
TGTGCCAGCAGCCCCTTCGGGGACTACGAGCAGTACTTC
>TRBV30|TRBJ2-1|NA|NA
CAWSVLTGNNEQFF
TGTGCCTGGAGTGTTCTGACAGGCAACAATGAGCAGTTCTTC
>TRBV19|TRBJ1-5|NA|NA
CASDPGGNRQPQHF
TGTGCCAGCGACCCGGGGGGAAACCGTCAGCCCCAGCATTTT
>TRBV4-1|TRBJ2-7|once|NA
CASSQQGGVSSYEQYF
TGCGCCAGCAGCCAACAAGGGGGGGTTAGCTCCTACGAGCAGTACTTC
>TRBV18|TRBJ1-1|NA|NA
CASSPPQGTLNTEAFF
TGTGCCAGCTCACCACCGCAGGGGACATTGAACACTGAAGCTTTCTTT
>TRBV6-6|TRBJ2-1|NA|TRBD2
CASRPSGQRGRVRYEQFF
TGTGCCAGCCGTCCTTCGGGCCAACGGGGGAGGGTTAGATATGAGCAGTTCTTC
>TRBV29-1|TRBJ2-1|NA|TRBD1
CSVATGDEQFF
TGCAGCGTGGCCACAGGGGATGAGCAGTTCTTC
>TRBV19|TRBJ2-6|NA|NA
CASSPEGSGANVLTF
TGTGCCAGTAGTCCCGAGGGCTCTGGGGCCAACGTCCTGACTTTC
>TRBV15|TRBJ1-1|NA|TRBD1
CATSGGQVNTEAFF
TGTGCCACCAGCGGGGGACAGGTAAACACTGAAGCTTTCTTT
>TRBV5-8|TRBJ2-7|NA|NA
CATDSPYTHEQYF
TGTGCCACTGACAGCCCCTACACACACGAGCAGTACTTC
>TRBV2|TRBJ1-2|NA|TRBD1
CASKTGGALGGYTF
TGTGCCAGTAAGACAGGGGGCGCGCTAGGTGGCTACACCTTC
>TRBV15|TRBJ1-1|once|NA
CATSRSPGPAFF
TGTGCCACCAGCAGGTCCCCTGGGCCAGCTTTCTTT
>TRBV5-4|TRBJ2-2|few|NA
CASSWRGHGGLTNTGELFF
TGTGCCAGCAGCTGGCGGGGGCACGGGGGACTAACTAACACCGGGGAGCTGTTTTTT
>TRBV3-1/TRBV3-2|TRBJ2-1|few|TRBD2
CASSSGLTSYNEQFF
TGTGCCAGCAGCTCGGGACTAACTTCCTACAATGAGCAGTTCTTC
>TRBV5-4|TRBJ1-1|NA|NA
CASSFVPGYEAFF
TGTGCCAGCAGCTTCGTCCCGGGATATGAAGCTTTCTTT
>TRBV7-8|TRBJ1-5|NA|NA
CASSDQGNQPQHF
TGTGCCAGCAGCGATCAGGGGAATCAGCCCCAGCATTTT
>TRBV18|TRBJ1-1|NA|NA
CASSPSWGTTNTEAFF
TGTGCCAGCTCACCGTCTTGGGGCACAACGAACACTGAAGCTTTCTTT
>TRBV7-2|TRBJ2-3|NA|TRBD2
CASSLVLAGTGLGTDTQYF
TGTGCCAGCAGCTTAGTTCTAGCGGGAACCGGTCTTGGCACAGATACGCAGTATTTT
>TRBV5-1|TRBJ2-1|NA|TRBD1
CASSLARQGFGNEQFF
TGCGCCAGCAGCTTGGCTCGACAGGGATTCGGCAATGAGCAGTTCTTC
>TRBV2|TRBJ2-5|NA|TRBD2
CGTSDTARTQYF
TGTGGGACTAGCGATACCGCGAGGACCCAGTACTTC
>TRBV4-3|TRBJ1-1|NA|NA
CASSQEARGATEAFF
TGCGCCAGCAGCCAAGAAGCCAGGGGCGCCACTGAAGCTTTCTTT
>TRBV5-6|TRBJ2-7|NA|NA
CASSLGTELLYEQYF
TGTGCCAGCAGCTTGGGTACGGAGCTGCTCTACGAGCAGTACTTC
>TRBV19|TRBJ1-5|few|TRBD1
CASSNRGRGNQPQHF
TGTGCCAGTAGTAACAGGGGCCGGGGCAATCAGCCCCAGCATTTT
>TRBV19|TRBJ1-6|NA|NA
CASSIGTHRRDNSPLHF
TGTGCCAGTAGTATAGGGACACACAGAAGGGATAATTCACCCCTCCACTTT
>TRBV6-1|TRBJ1-3|NA|NA
CASSEAGTYGNTIYF
TGTGCCAGCAGTGAAGCCGGGACATACGGAAACACCATATATTTT
>TRBV27|TRBJ1-2|NA|TRBD1
CASRNIGTGYGYTF
TGTGCCAGCAGGAACATAGGGACAGGGTATGGCTACACCTTC
>TRBV29-1|TRBJ1-2|NA|NA
CSAQREQGAGGYTF
TGCAGCGCCCAGCGAGAACAAGGAGCTGGTGGCTACACCTTC
>TRBV27|TRBJ2-7|once|NA
CASSFRGPDEQYF
TGTGCCAGCAGTTTTAGGGGCCCCGACGAGCAGTACTTC
>TRBV19|TRBJ2-5|NA|NA
CASSRTGPETQYF
TGTGCCAGTAGTCGAACAGGGCCAGAGACCCAGTACTTC
>TRBV9|TRBJ2-1|once|TRBD1
CASSPSQAGPGQRYNEQFF
TGTGCCAGCAGCCCGAGCCAAGCCGGTCCGGGACAGAGATACAATGAGCAGTTCTTC
>TRBV19|TRBJ2-3|NA|NA
CASSIDLSGADTQYF
TGTGCCAGTAGTATAGACCTATCGGGGGCAGATACGCAGTATTTT
>TRBV27|TRBJ2-7|NA|NA
CASSLSAGAGGYEQYF
TGTGCCAGCAGTTTATCGGCTGGAGCGGGTGGGTACGAGCAGTACTTC
>TRBV6-1|TRBJ1-2|NA|NA
CASSEGRVGGYTF
TGTGCCAGCAGTGAAGGCAGGGTCGGTGGCTACACCTTC
>TRBV24-1|TRBJ1-2|NA|NA
CATSDLSGNGYTF
TGTGCCACCAGTGATTTGTCGGGGAATGGCTACACCTTC
>TRBV3-1/TRBV3-2|TRBJ2-1|NA|NA
CASSRKQGGNEQFF
TGTGCCAGCAGCCGCAAACAGGGCGGAAATGAGCAGTTCTTC
>TRBV7-8|TRBJ2-7|NA|NA
CASSFNRAYEQYF
TGTGCCAGCAGCTTTAACAGGGCCTACGAGCAGTACTTC
>TRBV7-2|TRBJ2-1|NA|NA
CASSPMNEQFF
TGTGCCAGCAGCCCAATGAATGAGCAGTTCTTC
>TRBV5-4|TRBJ2-2|NA|TRBD2
CASSPGLTNTGELFF
TGTGCCAGCAGCCCGGGACTAACGAACACCGGGGAGCTGTTTTTT